The clone carrying this TCR beta chain was seen only a few times. Germline-derived CDR1 and CDR2 are MNHEY and SVGAGI. The CDR3 length is 16 residues. J lost 7 bases, V lost 0 bases, and 8 bases had no gene match. The data derive from a study of T-cell memory formation after mild COVID-19. TCRdb reprocessed the 5' RACE reads with MiXCR, giving one entry per CDR3 protein. The sample records approximately 350,000 distinct CDR3 sequences, 28% being singletons. The sample taken for sequencing was PBMCs or a T cell subset sorted from them (not recorded which). The V gene is TRBV6-5, the J gene TRBJ2-7, with 11 bases lining up with TRBD2. The TCR sequence derives from an adult woman who had mild COVID-19 (a few samples of this study predate the infection). Cell type and time point are not known. The CDR3 bases are TGTGCCAGCAGTTACTCGTCCACTAGCGGGAGTAGGGAGCAGTACTTC. It is translated as CASSYSSTSGSREQYF.